Given below is one TCR beta chain in context. Data came from immunoSEQ multiplex PCR; TCRdb stores just in-frame clones and leaves some out. Among around 2,000,000 clones, about 94% were seen once, and the ten largest hold about 1.1%. The data originate from a study of shared clonotypes between healthy human individuals. This CDR3 comprises 15 residues. Positively selected for CCR7, the CD45RO-negative cells used as naive CD8 cells excluded terminally differentiated effector memory CD45RA+ cells. This clonotype originated in a man younger than 30 in good health. This chain links TRBV21-1 with TRBJ1-1; the table assigns TRBD1, which was not confirmed against the DNA. TRBV21-1 is listed as a pseudogene. Material: naive CD8+ T cells sorted from blood. In DNA form, the CDR3 reads TGTGCCAGCCTTGGGACAGGGCAAGGAGAGACTGAAGCTTTCTTT. This translates into CASLGTGQGETEAFF.